This T cell receptor (beta chain) was identified during a study of shared clonotypes between healthy human individuals. Worth noting for this clone: Its antigen is not identified.

There are 18 residues in the CDR3. Germline lookup yields CDR1 SGHKS and CDR2 YYEKEE (reference sequence). Trimming cost V 0 bases and J 8 bases; bases outside gene matches: 15. Data came from immunoSEQ multiplex PCR; TCRdb stores just in-frame clones and leaves some out. The sample lists about 1 million clones, under 80% occurring once. Study outcomes and limitations: Lower generation probabilities were found for non-shared clonotypes than for those shared by all four donors.

V is TRBV5-5 and J is TRBJ1-4; the match to TRBD1 covers 8 bases. The TCR originated in a man aged 18-30 years in good health. The sequenced sample consisted of memory CD4+ T cells sorted from blood. Subset: CD45RA-negative fraction. As DNA, the CDR3 is TGTGCCAGCAGCTTGGCCGAATCTAGGACAGGGATGAAGGAAAAACTGTTTTTT. Amino acids: CASSLAESRTGMKEKLFF.